This T cell receptor (beta chain) was recovered during a study of T cell responses to AZD1222 COVID-19 vaccine. Notes on the study in general: Repertoire collection took place solely once the T cell response had peaked. Mostly white British, mostly female donors; authors suggested clonal diversity may be underestimated. Seropositivity was recorded at baseline in only 5 or 6 AZD1222 recipients.

This clone was seen a single time. The antigen is not known. The CDR3 has 15 residues. Trimming removed 3 bases from V and 5 bases from J, with 14 bases in between. CDR1 is SGHKS, CDR2 YYEKEE, per germline (reference sequence). Clones were read by immunoSEQ multiplex PCR, and TCRdb kept only the in-frame ones, dropping some. Found here are over 150,000 clones, around 89% of them singletons; the top ten hold over 4%. The receptor was isolated from an adult who received the AZD1222 COVID-19 vaccine. This chain joins TRBV5-5 and TRBJ1-4, with unresolved D. The sequenced sample was peripheral blood, obtained 28 days after the second AZD1222 dose. CDR3 residues: CASSSVSRENEKLFF. The CDR3 nucleotides read TGTGCCAGCAGCTCAGTAAGTCGGGAAAATGAAAAACTGTTTTTT.